These T cell receptor beta chains were read from a single sample in a study of beta chain features in type 1 diabetes. The repertoire was sequenced with immunoSEQ multiplex PCR; TCRdb's copy has only in-frame clones and lacks some. The table lists some 160,000 clones, approximately 10% of them singletons. The sequenced sample consisted of central memory CD4+ T cells from blood. The receptors come from a woman aged 25 to 39 with type 1 diabetes. CDR3s include the opening cysteine and the closing phenylalanine or tryptophan. Each record gives: J gene, D gene, V gene, clone size, CDR3 protein, CDR3 DNA. D genes are given only for firm matches. A row's size may be missing; if present it is once, few, many or a size class.

TRBJ1-1 | NA | TRBV29-1 | few | CSVEGFQGRVNTEAFF | TGCAGCGTTGAAGGGTTTCAGGGCCGGGTGAACACTGAAGCTTTCTTT
TRBJ2-7 | TRBD2 | TRBV7-2 | NA | CASSSGTSGREQYF | TGTGCCAGCAGCTCAGGGACTAGCGGAAGGGAGCAGTACTTC
TRBJ1-1 | TRBD1 | TRBV28 | NA | CASSLYGTDPRAFF | TGTGCCAGCAGTTTATATGGGACAGACCCGCGAGCTTTCTTT
TRBJ2-7 | NA | TRBV21-1 | NA | CASVTLTGLGEQYF | TGTGCCAGCGTCACCTTGACAGGCTTAGGGGAGCAGTACTTC
TRBJ2-2 | TRBD2 | TRBV15 | many | CATSRGLAGGPGNTGELFF | TGTGCCACCAGCAGAGGACTAGCGGGAGGGCCAGGCAACACCGGGGAGCTGTTTTTT
TRBJ1-2 | TRBD1 | TRBV19 | NA | CASSPGKGQGLGGYTF | TGTGCCAGTAGTCCCGGGAAGGGACAGGGGCTGGGTGGCTACACCTTC
TRBJ1-5 | NA | TRBV11-2 | NA | CASSLGASGGNYQPQHF | TGTGCCAGCAGCTTAGGGGCTTCGGGGGGGAACTACCAGCCCCAGCATTTT
TRBJ2-7 | NA | TRBV7-2 | few | CASSRRQERQEQYF | TGTGCCAGCAGCAGAAGACAGGAGCGACAGGAGCAGTACTTC
TRBJ2-7 | NA | TRBV7-2 | NA | CASSINYEQYF | TGTGCCAGCAGCATCAACTACGAGCAGTACTTC
TRBJ2-7 | TRBD1 | TRBV4-2 | few | CASRPSPDRVPEQYF | TGTGCCAGCAGACCCTCGCCTGACAGGGTGCCCGAGCAGTACTTC
TRBJ2-7 | NA | TRBV19 | few | CASSILTGRSYEQYF | TGTGCCAGTAGTATCCTGACAGGGAGGTCCTACGAGCAGTACTTC
TRBJ2-3 | TRBD2 | TRBV29-1 | NA | CSVPAGGTDTQYF | TGCAGCGTCCCAGCGGGAGGGACAGATACGCAGTATTTT
TRBJ2-1 | NA | TRBV18 | few | CASSMDLFYNEQFF | TGTGCCAGCTCCATGGACTTATTCTACAATGAGCAGTTCTTC
TRBJ2-1 | TRBD2 | TRBV4-2 | NA | CASSQTSGSKGNEQFF | TGTGCCAGCAGCCAAACGAGCGGGAGCAAGGGGAATGAGCAGTTCTTC
TRBJ2-4 | NA | TRBV9 | few | CASSARDINIQYF | TGTGCCAGCAGTGCCCGGGACATAAACATTCAGTACTTC